This TCR beta chain was identified during a study of CD8 T cells in ankylosing spondylitis (dated by TCRdb to 2016 to 2017). In terms of the full investigation: The study set out to find disease-linked TCR variants by profiling T cell receptor beta repertoires in ankylosing spondylitis patients and healthy donors. Peripheral blood samples were taken, and synovial fluid was additionally collected from ankylosing spondylitis patients. The full study cohort was made up of approximately 27 ankylosing spondylitis patients and 108 healthy donors. What the research found in general, with its limitations: Some motif variants had previously been reported in the synovial fluid and blood of reactive arthritis patients, which suggests shared mechanisms of disease initiation. The disease-linked clones were reported as significantly enriched in matched synovial fluid samples from ankylosing spondylitis patients. A TCR beta motif made up of several highly homologous amino acid variants appeared to be characteristic of blood from ankylosing spondylitis patients. In peripheral blood, the disease-linked clones were found at relatively low frequencies and had a CD8+ phenotype.

Remarks on this clonotype: Its recognized antigen is unknown. No much larger clone exists at a distance of one base, and base qualities are not known.

Cut back by 0 bases and 2 bases, the V and J ends lie 10 bases apart. CDR1 SGHRS and CDR2 YFSETQ were looked up in the germline V gene. Including cysteine and phenylalanine, the CDR3 has 15 amino acids. The only DNA kept is the CDR3, 45 bases in frame from the first base. Instrument on record: Illumina HiSeq 2500. Quantitative 5'-RACE with molecular barcodes was the method used to prepare the TCR beta libraries. From the authors' description of their analysis: Disease-linked TCR variants were identified with a new computational method built on a probabilistic model of VDJ rearrangement. TCRdb applied fastp at Q25 and MiXCR to the public reads, then kept only in-frame beta chains. Identical CDR3 protein sequences are pooled into one entry, listed with their most common genes and DNA. The V and J calls reflect TCRdb's pipeline rather than the authors' work. This sample comprises hundreds of thousands of distinct CDR3 sequences, about 10% of them detected only once. About a fifth of the sample is in the top ten clones.

This receptor was taken from a male donor with ankylosing spondylitis or in good health (not recorded which). The sequenced sample was blood, either unsorted or a sorted T cell fraction (not recorded which). Recombination joined TRBV5-1 with TRBJ2-3, with no confidently assigned D gene. The DNA sequence follows: TGCGCCAGCAGCTTGGGCACAGAAAACACAGATACGCAGTATTTT. Its translation reads: CASSLGTENTDTQYF.